This T cell receptor (beta chain) appears in the sequencing data of a study of T cells after yellow fever vaccination. TCRdb re-called the 5' RACE reads through MiXCR, storing one row per CDR3 protein. This table has 620,000 or so distinct CDR3 sequences, less than 20% appearing once. Germline values: CDR1 SGHAT, CDR2 FQNNGV. After removal of 1 base from V and 6 bases from J, the junction contained 4 bases not matched to a gene. This CDR3 has 14 residues. In this sample, this clonotype turned up a few times. The V and J genes are TRBV11-2 and TRBJ1-2; 8 bases are shared with TRBD1. Sequences were derived from PBMCs, sampled less than 6 days after the first yellow fever vaccination. The receptor's source is a man younger than 35 who received the YFV17D yellow fever vaccine. The CDR3 spells CASSLGEDRDGYTF. As DNA, the CDR3 is TGTGCCAGCAGCTTAGGGGAGGACAGGGATGGCTACACCTTC.